What follows are 11 T cell receptor beta chains derived from one specimen sequenced in a study of control samples from healthy donors and cancer patients. Libraries were prepared by immunoSEQ multiplex PCR; TCRdb keeps only in-frame clonotypes and omits some of them. This table holds nearly 200,000 clones, over 80% found once. The specimen was blood. Receptor source: a young man in good health.

The chain combines TRBV5-4 with TRBJ1-6, with D unresolved. The CDR3 runs 14 residues. With 4 bases removed from V and 7 bases from J, the gap between germline ends came to 12 bases. Germline V gives CDR1 SGHNT, CDR2 YYREEE (reference sequence). CDR3 DNA sequence: TGTGCCAGCAGCGTATTCGGGGTAAATTCACCCCTCCACTTT. This sequence encodes CASSVFGVNSPLHF.

The chain couples TRBV7-9 to TRBJ2-3; the match to TRBD2 covers 8 bases. From germline, CDR1 is SEHNR and CDR2 FQNEAQ (reference sequence). The trim removed 1 base at V and 1 base at J, leaving 4 bases unmatched. The CDR3 extends over 16 amino acids. CDR3 sequence reads: CASSLGFSGGTDTQYF. CDR3 bases: TGTGCCAGCAGCTTAGGTTTTAGCGGGGGCACAGATACGCAGTATTTT.

The chain combines TRBV27 with TRBJ2-1; tentative D call: TRBD2 (6 bases). The germline V and J ends were trimmed by 6 bases and 0 bases, with 12 bases remaining between them. Looked up from germline, CDR1 is MNHEY and CDR2 is SMNVEV (reference sequence). The CDR3 is 15 amino acids. The CDR3 is CASRRDGSSYNEQFF. CDR3 DNA sequence: TGTGCCAGCAGGAGGGACGGGAGCTCCTACAATGAGCAGTTCTTC.

The rearrangement joins TRBV6-5 to TRBJ1-4; weak D call: TRBD1 (6 bases). This CDR3 has 13 amino acids. CDR1 and CDR2 from the germline V gene are MNHEY and SVGAGI. Trimming took 5 bases from V and 8 from J, leaving 12 bases between them. The CDR3 sequence is CASSPGVGEKLFF. The CDR3 DNA reads TGTGCCAGCAGTCCAGGGGTTGGAGAAAAACTGTTTTTT.

On this clone: Distinct nucleotide sequences in the sample also encode this CDR3. V and J are TRBV6-5 and TRBJ2-1; 7 bases are a match to TRBD2. The J segment lost 3 bases and the V segment lost 0 bases, leaving 2 bases of the junction unmatched. The CDR3 sequence is 15 residues long. In germline, CDR1 is MNHEY, CDR2 SVGAGI. CDR3 DNA: TGTGCCAGCAGTTACTCCACGGGGGGCTACAATGAGCAGTTCTTC. Translated, it gives CASSYSTGGYNEQFF.

This clone was counted once. The chain joins TRBV30 to TRBJ2-7, with 9 positions matching TRBD2. The germline V gene encodes CDR1 GTSNPN and CDR2 SVGIG (reference sequence). The CDR3 loop spans 17 amino acids. V lost 1 base and J lost 5; bases outside the gene matches: 15. The CDR3 DNA sequence: TGTGCCTGGAGTGGCAGTGCGTTGGGACTAGCCAGTCACGAGCAGTACTTC. As protein: CAWSGSALGLASHEQYF.

The chain combines TRBV24-1 with TRBJ2-2; D is uncertain. CDR3 length: 14 residues. Trimming shortened V by 2 bases and J by 4 bases, and 7 bases separated the two germline ends. In germline, CDR1 is KGHDR, CDR2 SFDVKD. DNA of the CDR3: TGTGCCACCAGTGATTGGGGTCCCACCGGGGAGCTGTTTTTT. Its protein is CATSDWGPTGELFF.

The chain couples TRBV16 to TRBJ2-2; perhaps TRBD1 as D (5 bases). CDR3 length: 15 amino acids. Trimming took 1 base from V and 0 from J, leaving 6 bases between them. Germline CDR1 KGHSY, CDR2 FQNENV. CDR3: CASSQFRANTGELFF. CDR3 bases: TGTGCCAGCAGCCAATTCAGGGCGAACACCGGGGAGCTGTTTTTT.

The V call is TRBV3-1 (or the pseudogene TRBV3-2), the J call TRBJ2-7; D is possibly TRBD1 or TRBD2 (5 bases each). In germline, CDR1 is LGHDT, CDR2 YNNKEL (reference sequence). Trimming removed 3 bases from V and 7 bases from J, with 19 bases in between. The CDR3 is 15 amino acids. DNA of the CDR3: TGTGCCAGCAGCCATAAGGGGACGCCGGGTCGGGAGCAGTACTTC. Translating it yields CASSHKGTPGREQYF.

This clone showed up just once. One end of the junction does not line up with germline, which may come from a read error. This chain uses TRBV2 with TRBJ1-1; D call uncertain. The germline CDR1 and CDR2 sequences are SNHLY and FYNNEI. The CDR3 is 9 residues long. This CDR3 reads CVGNTEAFF. CDR3 DNA sequence: TGCGTGGGCAACACTGAAGCTTTCTTT. Full variable domain (rest looked up from reference TRBV2 and TRBJ1-1): EPEVTQTPSHQVTQMGQEVILRCVPISNHLYFYWYRQILGQKVEFLVSFYNNEISEKSEIFDDQFSVERPDGSNFTLKIRSTKLEDSAMYFCVGNTEAFFGQGTRLTVV.

This clone was recorded once. J is TRBJ1-2 and V is TRBV2; possibly TRBD1 for D (5 bases). The CDR3 spans 14 residues. Germline V gene sequence: CDR1 SNHLY, CDR2 FYNNEI. The V end was cut by 8 bases, the J end by 8 bases, with 21 bases between. CDR3 sequence: CASGRDGPGVGYTF. The CDR3 DNA sequence: TGTGCCAGCGGTCGGGACGGCCCGGGTGTCGGCTACACCTTC.